This passage covers 27 T cell receptor beta chains from one sample sequenced in a study of PD-L1 blockade in urothelial cancer. Sequencing used immunoSEQ multiplex PCR; TCRdb keeps in-frame clones, though not all of them. This sample carries some 40,000 clones, around 90% of them seen once, and the ten largest clones take under 9.5%. The sample in question was PBMCs, obtained around atezolizumab (anti-PD-L1) treatment. Source of these receptors: a man in his 70s with urothelial cancer.

The chain links TRBV28 to TRBJ2-7; 11 nucleotides align to TRBD2. Germline values: CDR1 MDHEN, CDR2 SYDVKM. This CDR3 is built from 16 residues. The V and J ends lost 4 bases and 4 bases, in that order; junction bases with no gene match: 9. For the CDR3, the DNA is TGTGCCAGCAGTTCATACCCGGGACTAGCGGCATACGAGCAGTACTTC. This translates into CASSSYPGLAAYEQYF. The full variable domain, with the rest looked up from reference TRBV28 and TRBJ2-7, is DVKVTQSSRYLVKRTGEKVFLECVQDMDHENMFWYRQDPGLGLRLIYFSYDVKMKEKGDIPEGYSVSREKKERFSLILESASTNQTSMYLCASSSYPGLAAYEQYFGPGTRLTVT.

The chain's CDR3 is CASSSWVGTGGTDTQYF. The CDR3 coding sequence is TGTGCCAGCAGCTCATGGGTTGGGACAGGGGGAACAGATACGCAGTATTTT. V and J are TRBV7-9 and TRBJ2-3; 11 bases map to TRBD1. V shed 4 bases and J 3 bases; nucleotides not matched to a gene: 9. Germline V CDR1 and CDR2: SEHNR, FQNEAQ (reference sequence). The CDR3 loop spans 17 amino acids.

V and J are TRBV19 and TRBJ2-7, with D tentatively TRBD1 (6 bases). Germline values: CDR1 LNHDA, CDR2 SQIVND (reference sequence). The CDR3 is 15 amino acids. Trimming left V 6 bases short and J 0 bases short, with 15 bases between. The CDR3 region has the DNA TGTGCCAGTAGCCGCCACCGGGACACCTCCTACGAGCAGTACTTC. Its protein product is CASSRHRDTSYEQYF.

The gene calls are TRBV2 and TRBJ2-6; the match to TRBD1 covers 11 bases. The CDR3 spans 17 residues. With 6 bases clipped from V and 1 base from J, the junction kept 5 bases outside the gene matches. The germline V gene encodes CDR1 SNHLY and CDR2 FYNNEI. CDR3: CASSDRDRGSGANVLTF. CDR3 DNA sequence: TGTGCCAGCAGCGACCGGGACAGGGGGTCTGGGGCCAACGTCCTGACTTTC.

The chain is built from TRBV7-6 and TRBJ2-2, with D possibly TRBD2 on 5 matching bases. CDR3 length: 15 residues. V gave up 5 bases and J gave up 6 bases, with 16 bases separating them. The germline V gene has CDR1 SGHVS and CDR2 FNYEAQ. CDR3 nucleotide sequence: TGTGCCAGCAGCCTTGACCGCGCGAGGGCCGGGGAGCTGTTTTTT. Translation gives CASSLDRARAGELFF.

The genes are TRBV12-5 and TRBJ1-1, with 8 nucleotides matching TRBD1. The CDR3 is 13 amino acids. Germline CDR1 is LGHNT and CDR2 is FRNRAP. The V and J ends lost 1 base and 11 bases, in that order; junction bases with no gene match: 6. Written as DNA, the CDR3 is TGTGCTAGTGGTTTGGGTACAGGGGGAGTCGCTTTCTTT. Translation gives CASGLGTGGVAFF.

This chain uses TRBV7-8 with TRBJ2-2; weak D call: TRBD2 (7 bases). CDR1 is SGHVS, CDR2 FQNEAQ, per germline. The CDR3 runs to 16 residues. The ends were cut back, 5 bases at V and 0 bases at J, with 13 bases in the middle. In nucleotides, the CDR3 is TGTGCCAGCAGCCTCCGCGGGGGCCCGAACACCGGGGAGCTGTTTTTT. This sequence encodes CASSLRGGPNTGELFF. The complete variable domain, with remaining parts taken from reference TRBV7-8 and TRBJ2-2, reads GAGVSQSPRYKVAKRGQDVALRCDPISGHVSLFWYQQALGQGPEFLTYFQNEAQLDKSGLPSDRFFAERPEGSVSTLKIQRTQQEDSAVYLCASSLRGGPNTGELFFGEGSRLTVL.

The V call is TRBV5-6, the J call TRBJ2-5; 7 bases fit TRBD1. The CDR3 loop spans 14 amino acids. The germline gives CDR1 SGHDT, CDR2 YYEEEE. After removal of 3 bases from V and 2 bases from J, the junction contained 4 bases not matched to a gene. CDR3 amino acids: CASSSWDRQETQYF. The CDR3 nucleotides are TGTGCCAGCAGCTCTTGGGACAGACAAGAGACCCAGTACTTC.

The V and J genes are TRBV4-2 and TRBJ2-5; a weak D match, TRBD1 (5 bases). Germline V gives CDR1 LGHNA, CDR2 YNFKEQ. V was clipped by 4 bases and J by 3 bases, with 24 bases between them. The CDR3 contains 18 residues. The CDR3 bases are TGTGCCAGCAGCCTACGTGGGGCCCCGGTTAGCCGAGAAGAGACCCAGTACTTC. It yields the protein CASSLRGAPVSREETQYF.

The rearrangement uses TRBV6-1 and TRBJ1-2, with TRBD1 matching over 7 bases. This CDR3 is 13 amino acids long. V dropped 3 bases and J dropped 8; count of bases not matched to a gene: 6. Germline V gene sequence: CDR1 MNHNS, CDR2 SASEGT. CDR3 loop: CASSEGQLEGYTF. CDR3 DNA sequence: TGTGCCAGCAGTGAGGGACAGCTAGAGGGCTACACCTTC.

J is TRBJ1-5 and V is TRBV21-1. TRBV21-1 is designated a pseudogene. This CDR3 is built from 12 residues. The CDR3 is CASSDRGKPQHF. CDR3 nucleotides: TGTGCCAGCAGCGACCGGGGAAAGCCCCAGCATTTT.

A single count supports this clone. J is TRBJ2-5 and V is TRBV6-1; the D gene is possibly TRBD1 (5 bases). This CDR3 comprises 14 residues. CDR1 is MNHNS, CDR2 SASEGT, per germline. V shed 6 bases and J shed 6 bases, with 17 bases lying between them. CDR3 DNA: TGTGCCAGCAGCGGAACGGGCAGGGCAAAGACCCAGTACTTC. This codes for CASSGTGRAKTQYF.

Here the CDR3 DNA reads TGTGCCTCCCAACCCGTGGGGGCTGGGGAGCTGTTTTTT. It encodes CASQPVGAGELFF. The rearrangement links TRBV27 to TRBJ2-2; weak D call: TRBD1 (6 bases). CDR3 length: 13 residues. With 11 bases removed from V and 8 bases from J, the gap between germline ends came to 18 bases. CDR1 is MNHEY and CDR2 is SMNVEV in the germline V gene (reference sequence).

This clone was seen a few times. The chain employs TRBV6-5 and TRBJ2-1; no firm D call. Trimming left V 7 bases short and J 4 bases short, with 14 bases between. Germline-derived CDR1 and CDR2 are MNHEY and SVGAGI. The CDR3 has 14 amino acids. The CDR3 bases are TGTGCCAGCAAGAACACCAACCAATACAATGAGCAGTTCTTC. It codes for CASKNTNQYNEQFF.

The chain combines TRBV7-9 with TRBJ2-4; the match to TRBD1 covers 7 bases. The CDR3 contains 14 residues. The V gene end was trimmed by 5 bases and the J gene end by 6 bases; junction bases not matched to a gene: 7. Germline lookup yields CDR1 SEHNR and CDR2 FQNEAQ (reference sequence). CDR3 residues: CASSAIRDRNIQYF. The DNA for the CDR3 is TGTGCCAGCAGCGCCATCCGGGACAGAAACATTCAGTACTTC.

This clone was recorded only once. The chain is built from TRBV28 and TRBJ2-6, with 11 bases lining up with TRBD1. The CDR3 covers 18 residues. V shed 6 bases and J 4 bases; nucleotides not matched to a gene: 11. Germline-derived CDR1 and CDR2 are MDHEN and SYDVKM. The CDR3 coding sequence is TGTGCCAGCAGAACCCTAGGACAGGGGGCGTGGGGGGCCAACGTCCTGACTTTC. Translated, it gives CASRTLGQGAWGANVLTF.

V usage is TRBV2 and J usage is TRBJ1-5; 7 positions match TRBD1. Germline values: CDR1 SNHLY, CDR2 FYNNEI. The CDR3 is 15 residues long. The junction had 7 bases not matched to a gene; V was cut back by 2 bases and J by 6 bases. CDR3: CASSEIRQGGQPQHF. The CDR3 DNA follows: TGTGCCAGCAGTGAAATCCGACAGGGAGGTCAGCCCCAGCATTTT.

The chain couples TRBV2 to TRBJ2-1; 11 bases fit TRBD2. V lost 5 bases, J lost 1 base, and 7 bases stayed unmatched. CDR1 and CDR2 from the germline V gene are SNHLY and FYNNEI. The CDR3 has 17 amino acids. Here the CDR3 reads CASSYRLAGKSYNEQFF. CDR3 DNA: TGTGCCAGCAGTTACAGACTAGCGGGGAAGTCCTACAATGAGCAGTTCTTC.

This CDR3 is CASSLVSGELFF. The CDR3 bases are TGTGCCAGCAGCCTGGTGAGCGGGGAGCTGTTTTTT. The chain carries TRBV7-8 and TRBJ2-2; no definite D call. The ends were cut back, 5 bases at V and 7 bases at J, with 8 bases in the middle. Germline assignment: CDR1 SGHVS and CDR2 FQNEAQ. The CDR3 is made up of 12 amino acids.

The table lists this clone with a count of one. The V call is TRBV7-8, the J call TRBJ1-2; D call uncertain. The germline V gene encodes CDR1 SGHVS and CDR2 FQNEAQ. V lost 5 bases to trimming and J lost 6 bases, with 16 bases between them. This CDR3 region has 14 residues. CDR3 in DNA: TGTGCCAGCAGCCTTGAGGTGGATTATCATGGCTACACCTTC. Amino acids: CASSLEVDYHGYTF.

The chain recombines TRBV2 with TRBJ2-5; TRBD2 matches 10 bases. This CDR3 has 15 residues. After removal of 6 bases from V and 5 bases from J, the junction contained 9 bases not matched to a gene. The V gene's germline CDR1 is SNHLY and CDR2 FYNNEI. Written as DNA, the CDR3 is TGTGCCAGCAGGGGCCCACTAGCGGGACAGGAGACCCAGTACTTC. It translates to CASRGPLAGQETQYF.

The chain couples TRBV6-6 to TRBJ2-7; maybe TRBD2 (5 bases). Trimming removed 2 bases at V and 2 bases at J, with 7 bases between. Per the germline V gene, CDR1 is MNHNY and CDR2 is SVGAGI (reference sequence). The CDR3 covers 13 residues. CDR3: CASSYSGTYEQYF. CDR3 sequence (DNA): TGTGCCAGCAGTTACAGCGGCACCTACGAGCAGTACTTC.

The V call is TRBV6-5, the J call TRBJ1-4; 9 bases fit TRBD1. Germline CDR1 is MNHEY and CDR2 is SVGAGI. The CDR3 is 16 amino acids. Trimming removed 2 bases from V and 11 bases from J; junction bases left unmatched: 12. CDR3 region: CASSYRDRGTSGKLFF. CDR3 sequence (DNA): TGTGCCAGCAGTTACCGAGACAGGGGGACCTCCGGGAAACTGTTTTTT.

This CDR3 reads CASRPTGKVYGEQYF. The CDR3 DNA sequence: TGTGCCAGCAGACCGACAGGGAAGGTCTACGGCGAGCAGTACTTC. The J gene is TRBJ2-7, the V gene TRBV6-6; 7 bases agree with TRBD1. The CDR3 extends over 15 amino acids. Germline CDR1 and CDR2: MNHNY and SVGAGI (reference sequence). V lost 6 bases to trimming and J lost 6 bases; unmatched junction nucleotides: 14.

The chain uses TRBV10-3 and TRBJ2-2; 12 nucleotides match TRBD1. Germline CDR1 and CDR2: ENHRY and SYGVKD. The CDR3 runs 17 residues. After removal of 2 bases from V and 2 bases from J, the junction contained 3 bases not matched to a gene. CDR3: CAISEGTGGLNTGELFF. The CDR3 nucleotides are TGTGCCATCAGTGAGGGGACAGGGGGCCTTAACACCGGGGAGCTGTTTTTT.

The rearrangement joins TRBV5-1 to TRBJ2-1; the D gene is possibly TRBD2 (6 bases). The CDR3 extends over 15 amino acids. The germline V and J ends were trimmed by 0 bases and 4 bases, with 11 bases remaining between them. Germline V gives CDR1 SGHRS, CDR2 YFSETQ. The CDR3 is CASSLAGGEYNEQFF. CDR3 in DNA: TGCGCCAGCAGCTTGGCGGGCGGGGAATACAATGAGCAGTTCTTC. The variable domain in full, with the rest retrieved from reference TRBV5-1 and TRBJ2-1, is KAGVTQTPRYLIKTRGQQVTLSCSPISGHRSVSWYQQTPGQGLQFLFEYFSETQRNKGNFPGRFSGRQFSNSRSEMNVSTLELGDSALYLCASSLAGGEYNEQFFGPGTRLTVL.

The chain links TRBV5-1 to TRBJ2-3, with D tentatively TRBD2 (7 bases). The V end was cut by 1 base, the J end by 0 bases, with 15 bases between. Germline values: CDR1 SGHRS, CDR2 YFSETQ. The CDR3 loop spans 17 amino acids. The CDR3 spells CASSLFSAGASTDTQYF. Here the CDR3 DNA reads TGCGCCAGCAGCTTGTTCTCCGCGGGGGCTAGCACAGATACGCAGTATTTT.